This record concerns one T cell receptor beta chain sequence. In the original workflow: Reference gene primer amplification gave estimated nucleated cell counts. The method was immunoSEQ multiplex PCR; TCRdb's version includes in-frame clones alone and lacks a portion of them. V and J calls and clone size come straight from that table; D and trimming were deduced from the DNA. This table has 100,000 to 150,000 clones, approximately 83% appearing once. This sample was taken from a study of blood T cell repertoires in COVID-19. The wider study: The samples span acute and convalescent COVID-19 from the United States, Italy and Spain. Sources were T cells, B-cell-depleted T cells, or PBMCs; the material itself was cDNA or gDNA.

Sequencing input: peripheral blood. The source is a woman aged 45-65 years with acute or convalescent COVID-19.

The CDR3 protein is CASSLRSRENQETQYF. The CDR3 DNA sequence: TGTGCCAGCAGCTTACGAAGCCGGGAGAACCAAGAGACCCAGTACTTC. V is TRBV7-6 and J is TRBJ2-5, with D perhaps TRBD2 (6 bases). V was clipped by 2 bases and J by 0 bases, with 13 bases between them. CDR3 length: 16 amino acids. In germline, CDR1 is SGHVS, CDR2 FNYEAQ. The variable domain in full, completed from reference TRBV7-6 and TRBJ2-5, reads GAGVSQSPRYKVTKRGQDVALRCDPISGHVSLYWYRQALGQGPEFLTYFNYEAQQDKSGLPNDRFSAERPEGSISTLTIQRTEQRDSAMYRCASSLRSRENQETQYFGPGTRLLVL.